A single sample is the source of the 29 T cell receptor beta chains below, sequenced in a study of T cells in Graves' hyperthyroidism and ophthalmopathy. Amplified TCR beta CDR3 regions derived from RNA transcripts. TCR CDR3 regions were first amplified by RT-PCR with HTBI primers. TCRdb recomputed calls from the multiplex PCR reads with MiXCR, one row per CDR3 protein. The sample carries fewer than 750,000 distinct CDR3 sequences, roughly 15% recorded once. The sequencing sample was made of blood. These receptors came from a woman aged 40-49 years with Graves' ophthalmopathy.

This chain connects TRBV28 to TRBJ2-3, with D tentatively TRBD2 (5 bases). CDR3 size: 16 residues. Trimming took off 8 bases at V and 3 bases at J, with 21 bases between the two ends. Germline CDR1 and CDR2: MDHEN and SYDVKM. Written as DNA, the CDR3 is TGTGCCAGCGGGAGCCCGATTACGGTTGAGACAGATACGCAGTATTTT. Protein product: CASGSPITVETDTQYF.

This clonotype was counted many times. CDR3: CASSSKQAKGTSGSVVEQYF. Written as DNA, the CDR3 is TGTGCCAGCAGTTCAAAACAGGCGAAAGGGACTAGCGGGAGTGTGGTCGAGCAGTACTTC. The chain carries TRBV28 and TRBJ2-7, with 14 bases lining up with TRBD2. The germline gives CDR1 MDHEN, CDR2 SYDVKM. The CDR3 is 20 residues long. Losses at the gene ends were 4 bases for V and 6 bases for J; bases not matched to a gene: 20.

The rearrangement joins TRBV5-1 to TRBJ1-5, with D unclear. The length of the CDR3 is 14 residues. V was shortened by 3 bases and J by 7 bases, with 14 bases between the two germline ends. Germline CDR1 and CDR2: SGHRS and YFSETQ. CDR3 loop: CASSYGILGQPQHF. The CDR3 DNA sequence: TGCGCCAGCAGCTATGGGATCTTGGGCCAGCCCCAGCATTTT.

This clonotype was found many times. The DNA for the CDR3 is TGCAGTGCTAGATGGGAGAACCGGGGAGAGACCCAGTACTTC. It is translated as CSARWENRGETQYF. V usage is TRBV20-1 and J usage is TRBJ2-5; maybe TRBD2 (5 bases). CDR3 length: 14 residues. Germline assignment: CDR1 DFQATT and CDR2 SNEGSKA (reference sequence). Trimming pared 2 bases from V and 4 bases from J, leaving 14 bases between.

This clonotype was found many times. The CDR3 coding sequence is TGTGCCAGCAGTTTACGGGTGAGCTCCTACGAGCAGTACTTC. This gives the protein CASSLRVSSYEQYF. The chain joins TRBV28 to TRBJ2-7; no clear D. The CDR3 spans 14 residues. The germline V gene has CDR1 MDHEN and CDR2 SYDVKM. V lost 2 bases to trimming and J lost 0 bases, with 8 bases between them.

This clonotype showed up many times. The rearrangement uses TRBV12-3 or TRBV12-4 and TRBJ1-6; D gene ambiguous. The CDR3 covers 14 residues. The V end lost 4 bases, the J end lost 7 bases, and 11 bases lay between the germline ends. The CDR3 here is CASSSRGGNSPLHF. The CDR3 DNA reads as TGTGCCAGCAGTTCCCGTGGAGGGAATTCACCCCTCCACTTT.

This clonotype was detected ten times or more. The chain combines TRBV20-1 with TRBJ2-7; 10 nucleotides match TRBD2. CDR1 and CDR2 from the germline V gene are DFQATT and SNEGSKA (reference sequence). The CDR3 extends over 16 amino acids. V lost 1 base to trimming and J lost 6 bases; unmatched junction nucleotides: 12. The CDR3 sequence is CSARGSLAGDVREQYF. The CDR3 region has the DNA TGCAGTGCTAGAGGGTCGCTAGCGGGAGATGTACGCGAGCAGTACTTC.

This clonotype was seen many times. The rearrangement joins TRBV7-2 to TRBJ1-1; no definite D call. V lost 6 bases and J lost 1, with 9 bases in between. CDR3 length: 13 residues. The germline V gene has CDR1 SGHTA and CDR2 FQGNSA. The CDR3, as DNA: TGTGCCAGCAGTTTTCGGGGGAACACTGAAGCTTTCTTT. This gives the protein CASSFRGNTEAFF.

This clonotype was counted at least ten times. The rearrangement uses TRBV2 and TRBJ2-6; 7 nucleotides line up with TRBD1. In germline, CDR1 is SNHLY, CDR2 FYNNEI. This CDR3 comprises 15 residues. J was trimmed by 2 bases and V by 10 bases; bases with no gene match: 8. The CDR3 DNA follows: TGTGCCACCGGGACAGAGGGAACTGGGGCCAACGTCCTGACTTTC. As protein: CATGTEGTGANVLTF.

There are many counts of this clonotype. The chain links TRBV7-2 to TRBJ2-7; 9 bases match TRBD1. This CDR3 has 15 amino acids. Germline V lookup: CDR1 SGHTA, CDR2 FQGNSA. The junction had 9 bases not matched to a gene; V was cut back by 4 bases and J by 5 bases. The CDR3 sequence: CASSSTGGRNDEQYF. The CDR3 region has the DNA TGTGCCAGCAGCTCAACAGGGGGCCGTAACGACGAGCAGTACTTC. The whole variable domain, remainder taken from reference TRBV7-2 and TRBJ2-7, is GAGVSQSPSNKVTEKGKDVELRCDPISGHTALYWYRQSLGQGLEFLIYFQGNSAPDKSGLPSDRFSAERTGGSVSTLTIQRTQQEDSAVYLCASSSTGGRNDEQYFGPGTRLTVT.

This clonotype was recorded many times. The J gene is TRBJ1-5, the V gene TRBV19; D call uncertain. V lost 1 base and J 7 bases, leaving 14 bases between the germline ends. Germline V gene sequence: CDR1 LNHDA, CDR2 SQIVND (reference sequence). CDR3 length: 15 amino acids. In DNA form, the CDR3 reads TGTGCCAGTAGTATAGCCTTGGGCGAGGGACAGCCCCAGCATTTT. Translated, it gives CASSIALGEGQPQHF.

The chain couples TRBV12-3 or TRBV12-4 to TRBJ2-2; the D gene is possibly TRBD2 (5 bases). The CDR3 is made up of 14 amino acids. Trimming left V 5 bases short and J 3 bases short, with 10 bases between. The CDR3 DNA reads TGTGCCAGCAGTCCCCGGCGGGACACCGGGGAGCTGTTTTTT. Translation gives CASSPRRDTGELFF.

Here the CDR3 DNA reads TGTGCCTGGAGTGTCCAGGAAGCTTTCTTT. It yields the protein CAWSVQEAFF. The rearrangement joins TRBV30 to TRBJ1-1, with D uncertain. Per germline, CDR1 GTSNPN and CDR2 SVGIG (reference sequence). V lost 0 bases and J lost 8, with 4 bases in between. There are 10 residues in the CDR3.

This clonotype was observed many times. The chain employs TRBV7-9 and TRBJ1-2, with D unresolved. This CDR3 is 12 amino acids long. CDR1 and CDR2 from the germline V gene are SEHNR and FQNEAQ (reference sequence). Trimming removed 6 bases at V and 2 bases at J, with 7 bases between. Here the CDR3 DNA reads TGTGCCAGCAGGGCGGAGAACTATGGCTACACCTTC. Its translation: CASRAENYGYTF.

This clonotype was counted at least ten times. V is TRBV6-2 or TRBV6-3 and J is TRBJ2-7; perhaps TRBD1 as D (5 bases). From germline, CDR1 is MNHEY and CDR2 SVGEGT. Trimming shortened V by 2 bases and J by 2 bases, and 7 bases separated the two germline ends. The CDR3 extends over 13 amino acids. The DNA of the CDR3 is TGTGCCAGCAGTTACGACAGAACCTACGAGCAGTACTTC. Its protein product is CASSYDRTYEQYF.

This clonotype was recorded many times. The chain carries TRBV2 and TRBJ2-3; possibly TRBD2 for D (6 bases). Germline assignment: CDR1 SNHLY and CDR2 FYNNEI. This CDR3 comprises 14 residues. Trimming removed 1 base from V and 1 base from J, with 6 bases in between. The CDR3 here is CASSEGEGTDTQYF. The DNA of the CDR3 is TGTGCCAGCAGTGAAGGGGAGGGCACAGATACGCAGTATTTT.

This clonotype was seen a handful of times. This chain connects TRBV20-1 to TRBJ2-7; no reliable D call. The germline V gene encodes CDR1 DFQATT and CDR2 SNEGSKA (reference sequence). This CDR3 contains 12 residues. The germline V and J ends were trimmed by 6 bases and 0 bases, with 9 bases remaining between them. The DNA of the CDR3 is TGCAGTGCGAAGCCGTACTCCTACGAGCAGTACTTC. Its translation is CSAKPYSYEQYF.

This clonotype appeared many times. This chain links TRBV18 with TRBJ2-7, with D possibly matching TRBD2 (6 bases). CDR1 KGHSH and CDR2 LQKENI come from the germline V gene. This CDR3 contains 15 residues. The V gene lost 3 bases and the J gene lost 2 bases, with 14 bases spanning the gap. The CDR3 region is CASSPRVAEAYEQYF. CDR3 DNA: TGTGCCAGCTCACCCAGGGTAGCGGAGGCCTACGAGCAGTACTTC.

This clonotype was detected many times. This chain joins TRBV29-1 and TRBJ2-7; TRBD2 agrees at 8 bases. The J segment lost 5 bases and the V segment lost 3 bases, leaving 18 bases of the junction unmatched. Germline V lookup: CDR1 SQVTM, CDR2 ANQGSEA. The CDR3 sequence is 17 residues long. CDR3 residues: CSVDAPVGGGLGNEQYF. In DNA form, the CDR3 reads TGCAGCGTTGATGCTCCGGTGGGCGGGGGGCTTGGCAACGAGCAGTACTTC.

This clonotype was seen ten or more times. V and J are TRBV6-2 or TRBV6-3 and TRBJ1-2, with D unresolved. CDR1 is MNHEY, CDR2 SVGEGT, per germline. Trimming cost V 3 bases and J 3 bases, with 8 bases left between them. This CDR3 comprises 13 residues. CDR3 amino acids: CASSYAGYYGYTF. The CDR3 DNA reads TGTGCCAGCAGTTATGCCGGATACTATGGCTACACCTTC.

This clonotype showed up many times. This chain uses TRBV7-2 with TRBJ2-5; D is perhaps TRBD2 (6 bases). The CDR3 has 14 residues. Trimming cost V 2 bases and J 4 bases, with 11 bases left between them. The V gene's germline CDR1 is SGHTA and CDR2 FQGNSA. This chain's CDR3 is CASSLLRDRETQYF. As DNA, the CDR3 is TGTGCCAGCAGCTTATTGCGGGATAGAGAGACCCAGTACTTC.

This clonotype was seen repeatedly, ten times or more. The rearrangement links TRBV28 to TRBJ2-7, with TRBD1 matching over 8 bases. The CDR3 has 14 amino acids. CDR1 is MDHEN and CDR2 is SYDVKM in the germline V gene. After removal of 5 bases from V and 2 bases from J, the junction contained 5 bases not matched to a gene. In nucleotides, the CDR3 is TGTGCCAGCAGTCCGATGACAGGGGCCTACGAGCAGTACTTC. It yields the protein CASSPMTGAYEQYF.

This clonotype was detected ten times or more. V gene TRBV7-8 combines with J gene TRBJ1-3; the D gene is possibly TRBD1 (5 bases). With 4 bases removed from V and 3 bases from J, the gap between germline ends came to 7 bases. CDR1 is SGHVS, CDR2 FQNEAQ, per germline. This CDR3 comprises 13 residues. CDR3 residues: CASSSRVGNTIYF. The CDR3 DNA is TGTGCCAGCAGCTCCAGGGTTGGAAACACCATATATTTT.

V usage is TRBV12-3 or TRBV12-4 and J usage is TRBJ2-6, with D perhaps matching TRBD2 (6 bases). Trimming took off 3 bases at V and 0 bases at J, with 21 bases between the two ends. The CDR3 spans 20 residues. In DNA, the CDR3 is TGTGCCAGCAGTTTCGAAAACCCCGGGCGACTAGTCTCTGGGGCCAACGTCCTGACTTTC. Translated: CASSFENPGRLVSGANVLTF.

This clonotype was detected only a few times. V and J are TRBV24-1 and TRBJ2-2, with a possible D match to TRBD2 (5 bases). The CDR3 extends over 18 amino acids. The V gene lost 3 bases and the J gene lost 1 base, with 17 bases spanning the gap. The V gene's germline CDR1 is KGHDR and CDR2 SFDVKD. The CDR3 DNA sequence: TGTGCCACCAGTGATCCCCGTTCGGGGATACGGAACACCGGGGAGCTGTTTTTT. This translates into CATSDPRSGIRNTGELFF.

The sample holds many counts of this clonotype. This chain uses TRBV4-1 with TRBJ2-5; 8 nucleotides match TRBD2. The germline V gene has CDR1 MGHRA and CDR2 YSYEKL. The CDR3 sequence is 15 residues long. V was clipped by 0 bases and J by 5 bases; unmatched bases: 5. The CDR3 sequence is CASSQDRTSLETQYF. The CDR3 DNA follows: TGCGCCAGCAGCCAAGACCGGACTAGCCTGGAGACCCAGTACTTC.

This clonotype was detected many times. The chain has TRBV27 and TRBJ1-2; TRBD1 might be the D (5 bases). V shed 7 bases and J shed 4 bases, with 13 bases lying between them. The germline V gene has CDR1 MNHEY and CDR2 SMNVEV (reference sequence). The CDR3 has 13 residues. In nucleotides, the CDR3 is TGTGCCAGCACTCCAGGGTTTAGCTATGGCTACACCTTC. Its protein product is CASTPGFSYGYTF.

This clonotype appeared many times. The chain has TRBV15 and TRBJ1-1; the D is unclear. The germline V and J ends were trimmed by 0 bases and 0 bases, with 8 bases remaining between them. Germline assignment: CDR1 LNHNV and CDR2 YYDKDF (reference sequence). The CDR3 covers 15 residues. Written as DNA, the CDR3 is TGTGCCACCAGCAGAGATCATAACATGAACACTGAAGCTTTCTTT. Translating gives CATSRDHNMNTEAFF.

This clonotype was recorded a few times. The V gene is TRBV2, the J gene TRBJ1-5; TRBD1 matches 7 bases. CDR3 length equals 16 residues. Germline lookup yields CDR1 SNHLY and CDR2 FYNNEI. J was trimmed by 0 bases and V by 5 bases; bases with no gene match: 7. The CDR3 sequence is CASSLRDSYSNQPQHF. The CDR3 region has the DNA TGTGCCAGCAGTCTCCGGGACAGCTATAGCAATCAGCCCCAGCATTTT. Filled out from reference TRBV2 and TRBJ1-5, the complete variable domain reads EPEVTQTPSHQVTQMGQEVILRCVPISNHLYFYWYRQILGQKVEFLVSFYNNEISEKSEIFDDQFSVERPDGSNFTLKIRSTKLEDSAMYFCASSLRDSYSNQPQHFGDGTRLSIL.